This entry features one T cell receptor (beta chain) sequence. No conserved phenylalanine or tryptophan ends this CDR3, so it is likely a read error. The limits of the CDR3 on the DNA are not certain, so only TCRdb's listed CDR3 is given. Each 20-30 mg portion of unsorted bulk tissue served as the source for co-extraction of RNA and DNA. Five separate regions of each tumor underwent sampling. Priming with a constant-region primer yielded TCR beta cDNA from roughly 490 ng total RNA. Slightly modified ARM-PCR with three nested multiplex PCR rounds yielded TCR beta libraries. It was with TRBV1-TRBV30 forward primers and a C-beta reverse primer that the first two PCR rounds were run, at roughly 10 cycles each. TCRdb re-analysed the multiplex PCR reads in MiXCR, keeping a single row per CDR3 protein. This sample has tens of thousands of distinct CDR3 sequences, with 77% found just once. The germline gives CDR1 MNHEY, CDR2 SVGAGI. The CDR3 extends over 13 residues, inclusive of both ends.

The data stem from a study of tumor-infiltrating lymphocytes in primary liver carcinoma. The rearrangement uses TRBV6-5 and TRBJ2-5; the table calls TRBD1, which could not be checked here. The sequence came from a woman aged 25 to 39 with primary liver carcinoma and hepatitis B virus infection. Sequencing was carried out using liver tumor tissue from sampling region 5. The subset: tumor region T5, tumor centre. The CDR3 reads CASSTDRELTQCL.